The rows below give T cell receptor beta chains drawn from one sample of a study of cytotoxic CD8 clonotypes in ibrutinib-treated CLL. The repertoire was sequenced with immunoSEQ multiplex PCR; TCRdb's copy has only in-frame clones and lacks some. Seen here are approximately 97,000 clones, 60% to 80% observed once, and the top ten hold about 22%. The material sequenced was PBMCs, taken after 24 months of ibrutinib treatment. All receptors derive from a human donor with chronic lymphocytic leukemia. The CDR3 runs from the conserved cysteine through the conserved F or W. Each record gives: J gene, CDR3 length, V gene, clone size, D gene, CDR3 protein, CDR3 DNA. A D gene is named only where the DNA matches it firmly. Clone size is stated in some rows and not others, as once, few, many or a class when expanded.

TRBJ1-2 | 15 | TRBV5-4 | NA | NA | CASSQDSQGGEGYTF | TGTGCCAGCAGCCAAGATTCTCAGGGAGGAGAAGGCTACACCTTC
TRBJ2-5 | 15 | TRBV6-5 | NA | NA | CASSYGTAGWETQYF | TGTGCCAGCAGTTACGGGACCGCCGGCTGGGAGACCCAGTACTTC
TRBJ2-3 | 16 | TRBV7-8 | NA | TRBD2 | CASSFQAGGDTDTQYF | TGTGCCAGCAGCTTTCAAGCGGGAGGGGACACAGATACGCAGTATTTT
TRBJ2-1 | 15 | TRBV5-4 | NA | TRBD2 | CASSLGGRALGEQFF | TGTGCCAGCAGCTTGGGCGGGAGGGCCTTGGGTGAGCAGTTCTTC
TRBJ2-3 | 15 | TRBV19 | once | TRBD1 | CASSTGTGPPDTQYF | TGTGCCAGTAGTACCGGGACAGGGCCCCCAGATACGCAGTATTTT
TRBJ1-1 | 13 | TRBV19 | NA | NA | CASSETVRVEAFF | TGTGCCAGTAGTGAAACGGTAAGGGTTGAAGCTTTCTTT
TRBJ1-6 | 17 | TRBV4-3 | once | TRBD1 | CASSQEPDRGDNSPLHF | TGCGCCAGCAGCCAAGAACCGGACAGGGGCGATAATTCACCCCTCCACTTT
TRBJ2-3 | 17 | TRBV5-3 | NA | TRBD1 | CARSLNRDRARRDTQYF | TGTGCCAGAAGCTTAAACCGGGACAGGGCGCGGAGAGATACGCAGTATTTT
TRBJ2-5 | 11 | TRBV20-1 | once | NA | CSAYRRETQYF | TGCAGTGCTTACAGGCGGGAGACCCAGTACTTC
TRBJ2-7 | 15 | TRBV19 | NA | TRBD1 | CATRQGGQRYYEQYF | TGTGCCACCCGACAAGGGGGACAGAGATACTACGAGCAGTACTTC
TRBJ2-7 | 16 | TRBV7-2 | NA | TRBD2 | CASSFGGGGSPYEQYF | TGTGCCAGCAGCTTTGGTGGTGGCGGGAGCCCCTACGAGCAGTACTTC
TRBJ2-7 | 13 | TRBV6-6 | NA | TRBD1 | CASSDRDTYEQYF | TGTGCCAGCAGTGACAGGGACACCTACGAGCAGTACTTC
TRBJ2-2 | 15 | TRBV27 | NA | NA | CASSWGASWTGELFF | TGTGCCAGCAGTTGGGGGGCTAGCTGGACCGGGGAGCTGTTTTTT
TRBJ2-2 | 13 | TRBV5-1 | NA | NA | CASSLEGTGELFF | TGCGCCAGCAGCTTGGAGGGGACCGGGGAGCTGTTTTTT
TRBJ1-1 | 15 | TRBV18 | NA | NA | CASSPRETQNTEAFF | TGTGCCAGCTCACCAAGGGAAACACAGAACACTGAAGCTTTCTTT
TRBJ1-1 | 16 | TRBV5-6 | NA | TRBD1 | CASSPNPTGMNTEAFF | TGTGCCAGCAGCCCTAACCCGACAGGGATGAACACTGAAGCTTTCTTT
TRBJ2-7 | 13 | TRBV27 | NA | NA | CASSLLNSYEQYF | TGTGCCAGCAGTTTACTGAACTCCTACGAGCAGTACTTC
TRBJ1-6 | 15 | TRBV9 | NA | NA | CASSESGSGSSPLHF | TGTGCCAGCAGCGAGAGCGGTTCCGGAAGTTCACCCCTCCACTTT
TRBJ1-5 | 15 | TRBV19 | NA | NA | CASRKDAGSNQPQHF | TGTGCCAGTAGGAAAGATGCGGGAAGCAATCAGCCCCAGCATTTT
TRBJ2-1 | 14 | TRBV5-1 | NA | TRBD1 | CASSTGQGVNEQFF | TGCGCCAGCAGCACGGGACAGGGGGTGAATGAGCAGTTCTTC
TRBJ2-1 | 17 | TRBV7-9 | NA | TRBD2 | CASSPEDGGASYNEQFF | TGTGCCAGCAGCCCCGAGGACGGGGGGGCCTCCTACAATGAGCAGTTCTTC
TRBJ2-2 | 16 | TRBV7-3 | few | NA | CASSLVGSPNTGELFF | TGTGCCAGCAGCTTAGTAGGATCTCCGAACACCGGGGAGCTGTTTTTT
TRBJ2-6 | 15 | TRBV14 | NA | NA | CASSQLGPGANVLTF | TGTGCCAGCAGCCAGCTGGGTCCTGGGGCCAACGTCCTGACTTTC
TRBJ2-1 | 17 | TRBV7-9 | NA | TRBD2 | CASSLVGLAGGRDEQFF | TGTGCCAGCAGCTTAGTCGGGCTAGCGGGAGGGAGGGATGAGCAGTTCTTC
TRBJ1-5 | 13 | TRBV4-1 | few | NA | CASSWGMDQPQHF | TGCGCCAGCAGCTGGGGGATGGATCAGCCCCAGCATTTT
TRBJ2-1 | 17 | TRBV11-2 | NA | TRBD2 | CASSLHGLAGGNSEQFF | TGTGCCAGCAGCTTACACGGACTAGCCGGGGGGAATAGTGAGCAGTTCTTC
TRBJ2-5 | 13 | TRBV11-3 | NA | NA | CASSLGAQETQYF | TGTGCCAGCAGCTTAGGGGCCCAAGAGACCCAGTACTTC
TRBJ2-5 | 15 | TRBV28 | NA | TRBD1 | CASSLSPRGQETQYF | TGTGCCAGCAGTTTATCGCCCAGGGGGCAAGAGACCCAGTACTTC
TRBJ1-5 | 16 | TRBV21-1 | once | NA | CASSKGFRRVNQPQHF | TGTGCCAGCAGCAAAGGCTTTCGACGTGTTAATCAGCCCCAGCATTTT
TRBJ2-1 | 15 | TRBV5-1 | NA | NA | CASSFQGASYNEQFF | TGCGCCAGCAGTTTTCAAGGTGCGTCCTACAATGAGCAGTTCTTC
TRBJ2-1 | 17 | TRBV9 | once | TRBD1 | CASSVAVRGHSYNEQFF | TGTGCCAGCAGCGTAGCCGTCAGGGGGCACTCCTACAATGAGCAGTTCTTC
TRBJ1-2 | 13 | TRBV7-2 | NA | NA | CASRPPDNYGYTF | TGTGCCAGCAGGCCCCCCGATAACTATGGCTACACCTTC
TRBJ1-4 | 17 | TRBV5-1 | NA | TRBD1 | CASSLAPGGATNEKLFF | TGCGCCAGCAGCTTGGCCCCAGGGGGCGCAACTAATGAAAAACTGTTTTTT
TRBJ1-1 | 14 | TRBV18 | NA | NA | CASSQSEGNTEAFF | TGTGCCAGCTCACAAAGTGAGGGGAACACTGAAGCTTTCTTT
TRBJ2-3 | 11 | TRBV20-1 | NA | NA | CSGQGTDTQYF | TGCAGTGGGCAGGGCACAGATACGCAGTATTTT
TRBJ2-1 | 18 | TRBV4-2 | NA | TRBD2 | CASSQDKRASGGLGEQFF | TGTGCCAGCAGCCAAGATAAGAGGGCTAGCGGGGGACTCGGTGAGCAGTTCTTC
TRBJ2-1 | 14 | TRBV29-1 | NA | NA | CSASGRALYNEQFF | TGCAGCGCCTCAGGCAGGGCTCTCTACAATGAGCAGTTCTTC
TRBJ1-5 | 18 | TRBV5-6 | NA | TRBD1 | CASSLGPGGGSRNQPQHF | TGTGCCAGCAGCTTGGGGCCAGGGGGCGGGAGTAGGAATCAGCCCCAGCATTTT
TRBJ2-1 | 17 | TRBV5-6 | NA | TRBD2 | CASSLVGSGGVYNEQFF | TGTGCCAGCAGCTTGGTAGGTAGCGGGGGAGTTTACAATGAGCAGTTCTTC
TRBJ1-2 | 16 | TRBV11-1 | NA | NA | CASSENRDTSNYGYTF | TGTGCCAGCAGCGAAAACCGGGACACCTCTAACTATGGCTACACCTTC
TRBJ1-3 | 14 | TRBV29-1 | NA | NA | CSVGTPNSGNTIYF | TGCAGCGTTGGGACCCCGAATTCTGGAAACACCATATATTTT
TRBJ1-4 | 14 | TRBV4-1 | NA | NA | CASSSDTRGEKLFF | TGCGCCAGCAGCTCGGACACCCGGGGGGAAAAACTGTTTTTT
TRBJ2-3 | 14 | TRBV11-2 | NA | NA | CASTPPTSTDTQYF | TGTGCCAGCACTCCCCCCACTAGCACAGATACGCAGTATTTT
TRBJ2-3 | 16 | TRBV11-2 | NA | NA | CASSNHGPLSTDTQYF | TGTGCCAGCAGCAACCACGGTCCCCTAAGCACAGATACGCAGTATTTT
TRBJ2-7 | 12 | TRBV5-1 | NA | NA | CASSLTAYEQYF | TGCGCCAGCAGCTTGACCGCCTACGAGCAGTACTTC
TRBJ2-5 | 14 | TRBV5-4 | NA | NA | CASSLSQDQETQYF | TGTGCCAGCAGCTTGTCGCAGGACCAAGAGACCCAGTACTTC
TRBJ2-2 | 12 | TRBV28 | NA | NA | CASSLGGRELFF | TGTGCCAGCAGTTTAGGGGGCCGGGAGCTGTTTTTT
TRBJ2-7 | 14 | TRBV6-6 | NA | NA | CAISGGGGLYEQYF | TGTGCCATCTCAGGGGGGGGAGGGCTTTACGAGCAGTACTTC
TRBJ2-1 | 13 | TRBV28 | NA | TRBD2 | CASRPKLAGGLFF | TGTGCCAGCAGGCCTAAGCTAGCGGGAGGTCTGTTCTTC